This T cell receptor (beta chain) came from a study of cytomegalovirus exposure and HLA in healthy donors (dated by TCRdb to 2015 to 2018). Notes on the research overall: According to an earlier analysis of 450 to 650 of the donors, some 170 million T cells yielded 117 million unique TCR beta sequences and approximately 300 Gb of sequence data. Approximately 310 gigabases of sequencing data and 70 million to 95 million unique TCR sequences made up an early release that covered approximately 700 HLA-typed donors. The genetic ancestry cluster associated with self-reported Caucasian donors included around four fifths of the 300 to 450 genotyped donors. To predict cytomegalovirus infection status, the study brought together high-throughput TCR immunosequencing, statistical association of individual TCRs with disease status, and machine learning. In the later analysis, no new phenotypic data were used to find candidate immune exposures; instead, reliance was placed on TCR beta sequences and their occurrence across donors. HLA typing included class I and class II loci at four-digit resolution. An earlier analysis of approximately 500 of the donors applied high-throughput TCR beta sequencing to assess whether each TCR beta V gene segment acted as functional or pseudogenic. Along with the roughly 670-subject first cohort, a separate validation cohort of roughly 110 different subjects was used. Several DR-DQ haplotypes were handled as single units for association and clustering, since linkage in the cohort was strong. On average, 235,054 unique TCR beta nucleotide sequences were sequenced per donor among fewer than 500 genotyped donors of the cohort, with around 19% of those sequences being non-productive. Alongside the repertoire data, information on donor age, sex, ethnicity and CMV serostatus was compiled. The study aimed to test whether cataloging public T cell receptors could reveal signatures of past pathogen exposure. A later genetic analysis took genome-wide SNP genotypes for about 55% of the 666 donors and used that subset as a discovery cohort. Every repertoire in the discovery cohort had been generated on one and the same sequencing platform. The study used immunosequencing to profile the T cell repertoires of hundreds of subjects and linked those repertoires to cytomegalovirus serostatus. A later analysis re-analyzed previously published TCR beta repertoires from 500 to 700 donors and added high-resolution HLA genotyping to study TCR occurrence patterns. The number of typed donors differed by locus: about 620-630 for A, B, C, DRB1 and DQB1; approximately 540 for DQA1; 606 for DPA1; and roughly 490 for DPB1.

Library preparation was by the immunoSEQ multiplex PCR assay. For the multiplex PCR, a mixture combining 60 forward primers for TCR Vbeta segments and 13 reverse primers for TCR Jbeta segments was used. A multiplex PCR assay on genomic DNA amplified the CDR3 region of rearranged TCR beta genes. The Illumina HiSeq System was used to sequence the amplified TCR beta libraries as 87-base-pair reads. In the source study's methods: A later analysis tallied approximately 87 million unique TCR beta chains across the 666 repertoires, and some 10 million of those chains were shared by two or more donors. Raw reads were error-corrected and collapsed into unique sequences with a nearest-neighbor algorithm that merged closely related sequences to remove PCR and sequencing errors. CDR3 sequences were aligned to IMGT reference sequences to assign V, D and J gene segments. For a sequence to be retained, at least a six-nucleotide match to both a V gene segment and a J gene segment was required. A rearrangement counted as productive if the CDR3 had no stop codons and remained in frame with V and J, and every other rearrangement counted as non-productive. CDR3 was defined according to IMGT convention as the region running from the second conserved V-encoded cysteine to the conserved J-encoded phenylalanine. The earlier analysis of 500 to 650 of the donors excluded any sequence lacking an unambiguous match to a single V gene segment. In an earlier analysis of about 590 of the donors, a V segment was called functional when productive rearrangements were above 56.7%, and segregating when the standard deviation between donors exceeded 5%. A statistical classification framework was developed to diagnose cytomegalovirus status using the catalog of TCR beta chain sequences. V and J gene assignment, in a later analysis, came from comparing TCR nucleotide sequences with IMGT/GENE-DB human TR gene sequences. In a later analysis, CDR3 sequences and most-parsimonious VDJ recombination scenarios were assigned using the TCRdist pipeline. A later analysis defined each TCR beta chain by its CDR3 amino acid sequence plus V-gene family, and excluded reads lacking a unique V-gene family. In a later analysis, several hundred highly shared, low-generation-probability nucleotide sequences were removed to address suspected cross-contamination and a sequencing artifact. In a later analysis, a clonal expansion index was calculated for each public chain from normalized within-repertoire ranks of inferred template counts. In a later analysis, generation probabilities were computed using a VDJ recombination model fitted to out-of-frame rearrangements, and the results were checked against IGoR. In a later analysis, TCR-TCR, TCR-HLA and TCR-CMV co-occurrence was scored with hypergeometric tests, and a repertoire-size bias correction was applied to TCR pairs. False discovery rates were estimated in a later analysis by permuting HLA or CMV assignments 20 times. In a later analysis, co-occurring TCRs were grouped using DBSCAN, with TCRdist sequence similarity added in when clustering inside HLA-allele-positive subsets. For co-occurrence clustering, repertoires with fewer than 30,000 or more than 120,000 public chains were excluded, along with about five repertoires with anomalous nucleotide sharing. Here the immuneACCESS table is served through TCRdb, limited to in-frame sequences with V and J called. Missing clones are a known gap in these copies; in checked studies unresolved V genes cover under half, and the rest lacks a known reason. Clone size and the V and J calls come from that table; the DNA yielded D and trimming. For this sample there are over 150,000 clones; 70% to 90% appear just once. The ten largest account for approximately 2.2% of the sample.

V loses 6 bases of germline sequence and J loses 2 bases, and the interval between the two ends is 13 bases. Counted from cysteine to phenylalanine, this CDR3 has 14 amino acids. Kept here is only the CDR3 DNA, which spans 42 bases and is read in frame from base 1. The germline V gene supplies CDR1 KGHSH and CDR2 LQKENI. With respect to this clone: Its antigen target is currently unknown. No base qualities exist here, and no much larger clone lies one base off it.

The cohort was made up of around 720 healthy bone marrow donors. At the time of sampling, all cohort members were nominally healthy, though unrecorded immune exposures were likely present. The donor was CMV seronegative and belonged to the group of several hundred seronegative cohort members. A peripheral blood sample was provided by each donor, and peripheral blood mononuclear cells were used for TCR beta sequencing. The Qiagen DNeasy Blood Extraction Kit was used to extract genomic DNA from the blood cell samples. Paper-wide results and their limitations: The classifier was reported to diagnose cytomegalovirus status with high specificity and sensitivity in both the original and validation cohorts. In a later genetic analysis, a missense DCLRE1C variant was associated with V-gene and J-gene trimming of TCR beta chains, and the association was replicated in an independent cohort. In a later analysis, HLA-associated TCR beta chains were found to be more clonally expanded and to have lower generation probabilities than equally common non-associated chains. Specific HLA alleles were associated with 15,000 to 20,000 TCR beta sequences at a false discovery rate of 0.05 in a later analysis. A cluster of highly shared sequence variants was judged likely to be a technical artifact of the sequencing pipeline. A later analysis found that most CMV-associated TCR beta chains appeared HLA-restricted, with HLA associations seemingly driven largely by CMV exposure. In a later analysis, several top co-occurrence clusters were reported to appear linked to parvovirus B19, influenza, CMV and Epstein-Barr virus. A later genetic analysis reported fewer N-insertions in productive TCRs among donors in an Asian-associated ancestry cluster than the roughly 650-donor mean. The study gave a list of some 150 TCR beta chains associated with cytomegalovirus. Because some donors lacked HLA typing at each locus, the association tests relied only on the typed subset. Because the 87-base-pair reads could not distinguish some IMGT-functional V segments, including TRBV6-2 and TRBV6-3, those segments were excluded. Most TCR sequences were observed very rarely across donors, whereas some public TCRs were present in many individuals. Correlated functional status among segregating V segments might reflect linkage disequilibrium, but an unknown experimental factor could not be ruled out. When HLA alleles, especially DR and DQ, strongly co-occurred, TCR associations were difficult to assign to individual alleles. Roughly uniform sequencing depth across donors was assumed in presence/absence analyses, although this assumption may not hold. According to the authors, the approach could potentially be generalized to other disease states and immunological phenotypes. In this cohort, only TCR beta chains were sequenced, and detectable features were limited by the absence of alpha or paired-chain data. Because counts were too low, seventeen rarely observed V segments, including chromosome 9 orphons, were left out of the earlier analysis of several hundred of the donors. The only immune exposure information available for the cohort was CMV serostatus. In an earlier analysis of under 600 of the donors, most TCR beta V segments were observed in productive rearrangements about 87% or about 30% of the time, broadly matching IMGT annotations. A later analysis found that TCR association rates varied across HLA loci, with DRB1 alleles showing the most associated TCRs and HLA-C alleles the fewest. A further reported finding was that TCR beta sequences accurately predicted the HLA-A and HLA-B alleles for most subjects in the first cohort. A few of the identified cytomegalovirus-associated TCR beta chains were confirmed in vitro to be specific for cytomegalovirus antigens.

The sequenced sample consisted of PBMCs. The sequence was obtained from a male donor in good health and CMV-seronegative. In this chain, TRBV18 is recombined with TRBJ1-1; perhaps TRBD1 is the D gene, with 6 bases matching. Here the CDR3 is given as CASSPGHQNTEAFF. The DNA sequence is TGTGCCAGCTCGCCGGGACACCAAAACACTGAAGCTTTCTTT.